A single sample gave rise to the 8 T cell receptor beta chains below, sequenced in a study of blood T cell repertoires in COVID-19. Here immunoSEQ multiplex PCR was the method, and the copy in TCRdb shows in-frame clones only, minus some. The profile shows some 60,000 clones, more than 85% of them singletons. The sample consisted of peripheral blood. These receptors came from a man aged 55 to 70 with acute or convalescent COVID-19.

This chain links TRBV6-5 with TRBJ2-3, with 7 bases lining up with TRBD1. The CDR3 is 15 amino acids. The V gene's germline CDR1 is MNHEY and CDR2 SVGAGI. Trimming took 2 bases from V and 0 from J; bases not matched to a gene: 2. The DNA for the CDR3 is TGTGCCAGCAGTTACAAGGGGGCAAGCACAGATACGCAGTATTTT. Translation gives CASSYKGASTDTQYF.

This clone was found a few times. The V and J genes are TRBV5-4 and TRBJ2-5, with a weak D call TRBD2 (6 bases). V was shortened by 0 bases and J by 5 bases, with 17 bases between the two germline ends. The CDR3 consists of 16 residues. Germline CDR1 and CDR2: SGHNT and YYREEE (reference sequence). CDR3 in amino acids: CASSLALGEAGETQYF. As DNA, the CDR3 is TGTGCCAGCAGCTTGGCATTGGGGGAGGCCGGGGAGACCCAGTACTTC.

The chain couples TRBV5-4 to TRBJ1-6, with TRBD1 as a possible D gene (6 bases). The CDR3 extends over 14 amino acids. CDR1 SGHNT and CDR2 YYREEE come from the germline V gene (reference sequence). V gave up 4 bases and J gave up 9 bases, with 14 bases separating them. The CDR3 coding sequence is TGTGCCAGCAGCGCGGAGGGGGGGGGTTCACCCCTCCACTTT. Residues: CASSAEGGGSPLHF. The full variable domain, completed using reference TRBV5-4 and TRBJ1-6, is ETGVTQSPTHLIKTRGQQVTLRCSSQSGHNTVSWYQQALGQGPQFIFQYYREEENGRGNFPPRFSGLQFPNYSSELNVNALELDDSALYLCASSAEGGGSPLHFGNGTRLTVT.

This chain joins TRBV2 and TRBJ2-3; D is unresolved. Germline V CDR1 and CDR2: SNHLY, FYNNEI. The CDR3 is 13 residues long. The germline V and J ends were trimmed by 6 bases and 2 bases, with 9 bases remaining between them. This CDR3 reads CASRELTTDTQYF. CDR3 sequence (DNA): TGTGCCAGCAGGGAGCTGACCACAGATACGCAGTATTTT.

The chain has TRBV5-1 and TRBJ2-5, with 9 bases aligning to TRBD2. Trimming at V came to 2 bases and at J to 5 bases, leaving 4 bases not matched to a gene. The CDR3 is made up of 14 amino acids. Germline CDR1 reads SGHRS; CDR2 reads YFSETQ. CDR3 region: CASSLSGTSETQYF. The CDR3 region has the DNA TGCGCCAGCAGCTTATCCGGGACTAGCGAGACCCAGTACTTC.

The chain has TRBV20-1 and TRBJ2-7, with 10 bases matching TRBD1. The CDR3 contains 16 residues. The trim removed 3 bases at V and 5 bases at J, leaving 13 bases unmatched. The germline gives CDR1 DFQATT, CDR2 SNEGSKA (reference sequence). CDR3 residues: CSASTLRQGASDEQYF. In DNA, the CDR3 is TGCAGTGCTAGTACTCTCCGACAGGGGGCGTCGGACGAGCAGTACTTC.

V is TRBV7-2 and J is TRBJ2-2, with D possibly being TRBD1 (6 bases). V was clipped by 7 bases and J by 0 bases, with 9 bases between them. The CDR3 consists of 14 residues. From germline, CDR1 is SGHTA and CDR2 FQGNSA. In nucleotides, the CDR3 is TGTGCCAGCACCCGGGACACGAACACCGGGGAGCTGTTTTTT. Amino acids: CASTRDTNTGELFF.

This clone was found once. V and J are TRBV7-9 and TRBJ2-7; 14 bases agree with TRBD2. V shed 5 bases and J 4 bases; nucleotides not matched to a gene: 7. The germline V gene encodes CDR1 SEHNR and CDR2 FQNEAQ (reference sequence). CDR3 length equals 16 residues. The CDR3 here is CASSPGTSGSSYEQYF. Here the CDR3 DNA reads TGTGCCAGCAGCCCCGGGACTAGCGGGAGTTCTTACGAGCAGTACTTC. Full variable domain (remainder filled in from reference TRBV7-9 and TRBJ2-7): DTGVSQNPRHKITKRGQNVTFRCDPISEHNRLYWYRQTLGQGPEFLTYFQNEAQLEKSRLLSDRFSAERPKGSFSTLEIQRTEQGDSAMYLCASSPGTSGSSYEQYFGPGTRLTVT.